A selection of T cell receptor beta chains follows, all from one sample in a study of blood T cell repertoires in COVID-19. Data came from immunoSEQ multiplex PCR; TCRdb stores just in-frame clones and leaves some out. Of about 55,000 clones in the sample, roughly 80% were seen once. The sample was peripheral blood. The origin of the receptors is a human donor in a cohort sampled during active or convalescent COVID-19. CDR3s include the opening cysteine and the closing phenylalanine or tryptophan. D genes are given only for firm matches. The size entry is marked missing in some rows and otherwise reads once, few, many or a size class.

D gene	V gene	J gene	clone size	CDR3 DNA	CDR3 protein
TRBD1	TRBV9	TRBJ1-1	-	TGTGCCAGCAGCGCAGCATTACAGGGGGCAGAAGCTTTCTTT	CASSAALQGAEAFF
TRBD1	TRBV6-5	TRBJ2-5	-	TGTGCCAGCAGTTCACAGGGGGCTACGGAGACCCAGTACTTC	CASSSQGATETQYF
TRBD1	TRBV10-3	TRBJ2-7	few	TGTGCCATCAGTGACTTTGTGGGTCGGGACAGCTCCTACGAGCAGTACTTC	CAISDFVGRDSSYEQYF
TRBD1	TRBV2	TRBJ1-3	once	TGTGCCAGCAGTGTACGGGACAGGGGAAACACCATATATTTT	CASSVRDRGNTIYF
-	TRBV2	TRBJ1-1	-	TGTGCCAGCCCCTCCGGTGGTCTTGAAGCTTTCTTT	CASPSGGLEAFF
-	TRBV6-2/TRBV6-3	TRBJ2-3	-	TGTGCCAGCAGTTCCTCTTGGGGGGGGCAGGCAGATACGCAGTATTTT	CASSSSWGGQADTQYF
-	TRBV14	TRBJ2-2	-	TGTGCCAGCAGCCAAGGAGGAGCGGGTTTATACACCGGGGAGCTGTTTTTT	CASSQGGAGLYTGELFF
-	TRBV2	TRBJ2-7	few	TGTGCCAGCGGGGGGACTTTTACGTACGAGCAGTACTTC	CASGGTFTYEQYF
TRBD2	TRBV4-2	TRBJ2-5	-	TGTGCCAGCAGCCAGGGGGGACTAGCGCCCCCAGAGACCCAGTACTTC	CASSQGGLAPPETQYF
-	TRBV6-5	TRBJ2-3	-	TGTGCCAGCAAGACCAGCGGCACAGGCACAGATACGCAGTATTTT	CASKTSGTGTDTQYF
-	TRBV18	TRBJ2-3	-	TGTGCCAGCTCACCAAGGGGTACTAGCACAGATACGCAGTATTTT	CASSPRGTSTDTQYF
TRBD1	TRBV5-1	TRBJ2-3	once	TGCGCCAGCAGCTCCGCGGGACAGGCCAACACAGATACGCAGTATTTT	CASSSAGQANTDTQYF
-	TRBV7-9	TRBJ2-2	few	TGTGCCAGCAGCCCAGAAATCGGGGAGCTGTTTTTT	CASSPEIGELFF
TRBD1	TRBV6-6	TRBJ1-2	-	TGTGCCAGCAGTCGGCTACTGATTAGACAGGGATTGGGAGGCTACACCTTC	CASSRLLIRQGLGGYTF
-	TRBV10-3	TRBJ2-7	-	TGTGCCATCAGTGAGGGCCTCCCGCCCTCCCACGAGCAGTACTTC	CAISEGLPPSHEQYF
TRBD2	TRBV9	TRBJ2-2	-	TGTGCCAGCAGCTACCGACTAGCGGGGAACACCGGGGAGCTGTTTTTT	CASSYRLAGNTGELFF
TRBD2	TRBV6-2/TRBV6-3	TRBJ2-7	-	TGTGCCAGCAGTTACCGGGGGGGCGCCATCTCCTACGAGCAGTACTTC	CASSYRGGAISYEQYF
-	TRBV18	TRBJ2-3	-	TGTGCCAGCTCACCTTCCGGGGCAGATACGCAGTATTTT	CASSPSGADTQYF
-	TRBV28	TRBJ1-2	-	TGTGCCAGCAGTTTCCAGCTCAGTTCCTTGGACAGCTATGGCTACACCTTC	CASSFQLSSLDSYGYTF
-	TRBV7-8	TRBJ2-3	-	TGTGCCAGCAGCTTAGTCAACACAGATACGCAGTATTTT	CASSLVNTDTQYF
-	TRBV4-3	TRBJ2-3	few	TGCGCCAGCAGCCAAGATCGCGGGGCAGGGCCCCCCACAGATACGCAGTATTTT	CASSQDRGAGPPTDTQYF
TRBD1	TRBV5-5	TRBJ1-2	-	TGTGCCAGCACTCAGCAGGGGGCAAGGTATGGCTACACCTTC	CASTQQGARYGYTF
-	TRBV30	TRBJ1-4	-	TGTGCCTGGACCTTAAGGGGGATTAATGAAAAACTGTTTTTT	CAWTLRGINEKLFF
-	TRBV3-1/TRBV3-2	TRBJ2-1	-	TGTGCCAGCAGCCAAGAACAGTCTTCGGAACAGTTCTTC	CASSQEQSSEQFF
-	TRBV4-3	TRBJ1-2	-	TGCGCCAGCAGCCAAGACAGGGGTAGGGATGGCTACACCTTC	CASSQDRGRDGYTF
TRBD1	TRBV10-1	TRBJ1-4	-	TGCGCCAGCAGGGCCGGGACAGGGGCCAAAGGGGAAAAACTGTTTTTT	CASRAGTGAKGEKLFF
-	TRBV12-3/TRBV12-4	TRBJ2-7	once	TGTGCCAGCAGTTTAGCACTCTACGAGCAGTACTTC	CASSLALYEQYF
TRBD1	TRBV4-2	TRBJ1-1	-	TGTGCCAGCAGCCAAGACTACCCCGGGACAGGTGGTCTCGTATTGAAGACTGAAGCTTTCTTT	CASSQDYPGTGGLVLKTEAFF
TRBD2	TRBV7-2	TRBJ2-1	-	TGTGCCAGCGGCTTACTAGCGGGGCTCAATGAGCAGTTCTTC	CASGLLAGLNEQFF
-	TRBV11-2	TRBJ2-5	-	TGTGCCAGCAGCTCCCTACGATTCAGGGGACAAGAGACCCAGTACTTC	CASSSLRFRGQETQYF
TRBD2	TRBV13	TRBJ2-2	-	TGTGCCAGCAGCTTAGAAGGACTAGCGGAGAACACCGGGGAGCTGTTTTTT	CASSLEGLAENTGELFF
-	TRBV6-5	TRBJ2-2	-	TGTGCCAGCACTTATGGACAGACCGGGGAGCTGTTTTTT	CASTYGQTGELFF
-	TRBV18	TRBJ2-2	-	TGTGCCAGCTCAATCGGGACCGGGGAGCTGTTTTTT	CASSIGTGELFF
-	TRBV7-8	TRBJ1-4	-	TGTGCCAGCAGCTTAGCTAGTCCGCCCGTTGCAACTAATGAAAAACTGTTTTTT	CASSLASPPVATNEKLFF
-	TRBV7-3	TRBJ2-1	-	TGTGCCAGCAGCTCGGGACTTCTCAATGAGCAGTTCTTC	CASSSGLLNEQFF
-	TRBV11-2	TRBJ1-1	-	TGTGCCAGCAGCTTAGATGGGTTTTCGGGCACTGAAGCTTTCTTT	CASSLDGFSGTEAFF
-	TRBV15	TRBJ1-1	-	TGTGCCACCAGCAGGGTACAGGGAGATGACACTGAAGCTTTCTTT	CATSRVQGDDTEAFF